The 24 T cell receptor beta chains listed next were all sequenced from one sample in a study of T cells in localized non-small cell lung cancer. This table comes from immunoSEQ multiplex PCR, and its TCRdb copy is limited to in-frame clones, with some not included. The sample consists of under 40,000 clones, 75% to 90% of them appearing once. Here the sequenced sample was peripheral blood mononuclear cells, taken before any cancer treatment. All receptors come from a man aged 40-75 years with stage III lung adenocarcinoma.

This clone was observed a single time. The chain is built from TRBV28 and TRBJ2-3; the D is unclear. Germline assignment: CDR1 MDHEN and CDR2 SYDVKM. Trimming took off 3 bases at V and 0 bases at J, with 10 bases between the two ends. The CDR3 covers 15 residues. The CDR3 region is CASSFIGSSTDTQYF. The CDR3, as DNA: TGTGCCAGCAGTTTTATAGGTTCTAGCACAGATACGCAGTATTTT. The entire variable domain, with the rest obtained from reference TRBV28 and TRBJ2-3, is as follows: DVKVTQSSRYLVKRTGEKVFLECVQDMDHENMFWYRQDPGLGLRLIYFSYDVKMKEKGDIPEGYSVSREKKERFSLILESASTNQTSMYLCASSFIGSSTDTQYFGPGTRLTVL.

Concerning this clone: An end of the junction does not agree with germline; a read error may underlie this. This chain links TRBV19 with TRBJ2-5; TRBD2 matches 11 bases. Per the germline V gene, CDR1 is LNHDA and CDR2 is SQIVND (reference sequence). The CDR3 covers 15 residues. The CDR3 region is CASSNSGGAQKTQYF. CDR3 nucleotides: TGTGCCAGTAGCAATAGCGGGGGGGCCCAAAAGACCCAGTACTTC.

The chain is built from TRBV2 and TRBJ1-1; 12 positions match TRBD1. Looked up from germline, CDR1 is SNHLY and CDR2 is FYNNEI. The CDR3 is 15 amino acids. V lost 0 bases, J lost 11 bases, and 7 bases stayed unmatched. CDR3 nucleotide sequence: TGTGCCAGCAGTGAAGCCAGGGGGACAGGGGGCGGTGCTTTCTTT. Its protein product is CASSEARGTGGGAFF.

The chain uses TRBV28 and TRBJ2-5; 12 nucleotides agree with TRBD2. This CDR3 is built from 18 residues. Germline V gives CDR1 MDHEN, CDR2 SYDVKM. The V segment lost 3 bases and the J segment 1 base; nucleotides outside the gene matches: 9. The CDR3 nucleotides read TGTGCCAGCAGTTTTTCTAGCGGGGGGGCCTTAGGCCAAGAGACCCAGTACTTC. Translating it yields CASSFSSGGALGQETQYF.

The chain is built from TRBV4-3 and TRBJ2-5; D gene ambiguous. This CDR3 has 13 amino acids. Germline CDR1 is LGHNA and CDR2 is YSLEER. Trimming left V 0 bases short and J 3 bases short, with 5 bases between. Here the CDR3 reads CASSQDIKETQYF. The CDR3, as DNA: TGCGCCAGCAGCCAAGATATTAAAGAGACCCAGTACTTC.

This clone was detected only once. The V and J genes are TRBV7-9 and TRBJ1-4; 9 bases match TRBD1. CDR1 is SEHNR, CDR2 FQNEAQ, per germline (reference sequence). CDR3 length equals 19 residues. V was clipped by 5 bases and J by 4 bases; unmatched bases: 17. The CDR3 protein is CASSPYTGTGRSVNEKLFF. In nucleotides, the CDR3 is TGTGCCAGCAGCCCCTATACCGGGACAGGGCGTTCGGTTAATGAAAAACTGTTTTTT.

The chain combines TRBV19 with TRBJ2-7; 7 bases match TRBD1. The CDR3 extends over 16 amino acids. Per the germline V gene, CDR1 is LNHDA and CDR2 is SQIVND (reference sequence). Losses at the gene ends were 3 bases for V and 6 bases for J; bases not matched to a gene: 14. CDR3 DNA: TGTGCCAGTAGTATTTCCTGGCCATTGACAGGGCCCGAGCAGTACTTC. This codes for CASSISWPLTGPEQYF.

The chain combines TRBV18 with TRBJ1-1; the match to TRBD1 covers 7 bases. The V gene end was trimmed by 6 bases and the J gene end by 2 bases; junction bases not matched to a gene: 9. The CDR3 length is 15 residues. Germline V gene lookup returns CDR1 KGHSH and CDR2 LQKENI. The CDR3 is CASSTWTGANTEAFF. The CDR3 nucleotides are TGTGCCAGCTCCACCTGGACAGGTGCCAACACTGAAGCTTTCTTT.

The V gene is TRBV4-1, the J gene TRBJ2-7; TRBD1 matches 8 bases. Germline V gives CDR1 MGHRA, CDR2 YSYEKL. The CDR3 is made up of 15 amino acids. V trimming: 0 bases; J trimming: 2 bases; junction bases outside the gene matches: 3. CDR3 nucleotide sequence: TGCGCCAGCAGCCAAGATCGGACAGGGACCTACGAGCAGTACTTC. This gives the protein CASSQDRTGTYEQYF.

The chain carries TRBV10-3 and TRBJ1-5; D is uncertain. The CDR3 contains 13 residues. From germline, CDR1 is ENHRY and CDR2 SYGVKD. Trimming pared 0 bases from V and 4 bases from J, leaving 4 bases between. The CDR3 DNA reads as TGTGCCATCAGTGAGTCCGGGAATCAGCCCCAGCATTTT. Translation: CAISESGNQPQHF.

The V gene is TRBV5-1, the J gene TRBJ1-2, with 8 bases aligning to TRBD1. Trimming cost V 0 bases and J 5 bases; bases outside gene matches: 6. Germline values: CDR1 SGHRS, CDR2 YFSETQ. The length of the CDR3 is 15 residues. The CDR3 sequence: CASSLGETGEYGYTF. In nucleotides, the CDR3 is TGCGCCAGCAGCTTGGGGGAGACAGGGGAATATGGCTACACCTTC.

The rearrangement uses TRBV30 and TRBJ1-6; D unclear. The CDR3 is 15 residues long. Germline V gives CDR1 GTSNPN, CDR2 SVGIG (reference sequence). Between the trimmed V and J ends, which lost 0 bases and 3 bases, there was a span of 9 bases. The CDR3 DNA follows: TGTGCCTGGAGTGTACGAGGATACTATAATTCACCCCTCCACTTT. This translates into CAWSVRGYYNSPLHF.

The chain employs TRBV7-3 and TRBJ2-2; 7 bases line up with TRBD2. The CDR3 is 16 amino acids. Germline trimming cut 1 base from V and 5 bases from J; bases unmatched to any gene: 7. Per germline, CDR1 SGHTA and CDR2 FQGTGA. In DNA form, the CDR3 reads TGTGCCAGCAGCTTAATGACCGGGACTAAAACCGGGGAGCTGTTTTTT. Translating it yields CASSLMTGTKTGELFF.

Only a few counts were recorded for this clone. The rearrangement joins TRBV2 to TRBJ1-2; D is ambiguous. This CDR3 contains 14 residues. Trimming pared 4 bases from V and 0 bases from J, leaving 9 bases between. Germline CDR1 SNHLY, CDR2 FYNNEI. This CDR3 reads CASSGDTANYGYTF. The DNA for the CDR3 is TGTGCCAGCAGTGGAGACACCGCTAACTATGGCTACACCTTC.

In DNA, the CDR3 is TGTGCCAGCAGTTCGTTGCAGGCGAACACTGAAGCTTTCTTT. As protein: CASSSLQANTEAFF. The chain has TRBV27 and TRBJ1-1; D gene unclear. Per germline, CDR1 MNHEY and CDR2 SMNVEV (reference sequence). Deletions cut 4 bases from V and 1 base from J, with 10 bases between. The CDR3 totals 14 residues.

The chain combines TRBV2 with TRBJ2-2, with D hard to call. Trimming pared 4 bases from V and 4 bases from J, leaving 13 bases between. Germline assignment: CDR1 SNHLY and CDR2 FYNNEI. The CDR3 has 15 residues. The CDR3 DNA sequence: TGTGCCAGCAGTGGGAACAGTCCGGGCACCGGGGAGCTGTTTTTT. It is translated as CASSGNSPGTGELFF. Drawing the rest from reference TRBV2 and TRBJ2-2, the complete variable domain is EPEVTQTPSHQVTQMGQEVILRCVPISNHLYFYWYRQILGQKVEFLVSFYNNEISEKSEIFDDQFSVERPDGSNFTLKIRSTKLEDSAMYFCASSGNSPGTGELFFGEGSRLTVL.

The chain carries TRBV9 and TRBJ1-1; no reliable D call. In germline, CDR1 is SGDLS, CDR2 YYNGEE. The CDR3 is 14 amino acids. Trimming shortened V by 5 bases and J by 5 bases, and 16 bases separated the two germline ends. The CDR3 DNA follows: TGTGCCAGCAGTGATATGTCCAGGAATACTGAAGCTTTCTTT. Protein product: CASSDMSRNTEAFF.

The J gene is TRBJ1-1, the V gene TRBV11-2; 8 bases map to TRBD1. With 6 bases clipped from V and 0 bases from J, the junction kept 6 bases outside the gene matches. The CDR3 contains 15 residues. Germline assignment: CDR1 SGHAT and CDR2 FQNNGV. The CDR3 here is CASSPIRGLNTEAFF. CDR3 in DNA: TGTGCCAGCAGTCCAATCAGGGGGCTGAACACTGAAGCTTTCTTT.

This chain joins TRBV7-2 and TRBJ2-5; 8 nucleotides align to TRBD2. The CDR3 sequence is 16 residues long. Germline CDR1 reads SGHTA; CDR2 reads FQGNSA. V gave up 2 bases and J gave up 5 bases; unmatched junction bases: 10. The CDR3 loop reads CASSLRPGGARETQYF. DNA for the CDR3: TGTGCCAGCAGCTTACGGCCCGGGGGGGCCCGGGAGACCCAGTACTTC.

The rearrangement joins TRBV28 to TRBJ1-1; perhaps TRBD1 as D (6 bases). The V end lost 2 bases, the J end lost 6 bases, and 13 bases lay between the germline ends. CDR3 length: 14 amino acids. Per germline, CDR1 MDHEN and CDR2 SYDVKM. The CDR3 coding sequence is TGTGCCAGCAGTTTACCAGGGGTGAAGTCTGAAGCTTTCTTT. It encodes CASSLPGVKSEAFF.

The chain has TRBV7-9 and TRBJ2-3, with unresolved D. V lost 3 bases and J 2 bases, leaving 0 bases between the germline ends. This CDR3 contains 11 residues. CDR1 is SEHNR, CDR2 FQNEAQ, per germline (reference sequence). CDR3 nucleotides: TGTGCCAGCAGCTTCACAGATACGCAGTATTTT. It yields the protein CASSFTDTQYF.

J is TRBJ2-1 and V is TRBV4-1; D remains ambiguous. V lost 2 bases and J lost 5, with 16 bases in between. This CDR3 has 16 residues. Per the germline V gene, CDR1 is MGHRA and CDR2 is YSYEKL. Here the CDR3 DNA reads TGCGCCAGCAGCCAACTACCGGGCGTGGAGAACAATGAGCAGTTCTTC. Translating gives CASSQLPGVENNEQFF.

The chain has TRBV5-6 and TRBJ2-5; tentatively, D is TRBD2 (5 bases). The CDR3 covers 15 residues. Germline V lookup: CDR1 SGHDT, CDR2 YYEEEE. V was cut by 0 bases and J by 9 bases, with 18 bases left in between. This CDR3 is CASSLVEGLRTAQYF. The CDR3 coding sequence is TGTGCCAGCAGCTTGGTAGAGGGTCTAAGAACGGCCCAGTACTTC.

V and J are TRBV19 and TRBJ2-7; 7 positions agree with TRBD1. The ends lost 1 base at V and 3 bases at J; junction bases unmatched: 6. Germline-derived CDR1 and CDR2 are LNHDA and SQIVND (reference sequence). The CDR3 contains 15 residues. The CDR3 spells CASSIGQGIGYEQYF. CDR3 sequence (DNA): TGTGCCAGTAGTATAGGACAGGGTATAGGCTACGAGCAGTACTTC.